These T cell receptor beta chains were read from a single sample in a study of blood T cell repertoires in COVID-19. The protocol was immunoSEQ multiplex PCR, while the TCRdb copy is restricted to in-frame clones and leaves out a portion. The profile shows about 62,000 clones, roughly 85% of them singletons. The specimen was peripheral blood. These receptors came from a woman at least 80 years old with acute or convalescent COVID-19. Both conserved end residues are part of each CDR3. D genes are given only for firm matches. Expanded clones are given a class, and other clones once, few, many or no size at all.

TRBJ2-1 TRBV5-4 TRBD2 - CASSVFPRQDGGDEQFF TGTGCCAGCAGCGTATTTCCGCGGCAGGACGGGGGGGATGAGCAGTTCTTC
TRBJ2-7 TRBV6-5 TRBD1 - CASISDRALFHEQYF TGTGCCAGCATCTCGGACAGGGCCCTCTTTCACGAGCAGTACTTC
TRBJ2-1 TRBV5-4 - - CASSTPGPGDLQFF TGTGCCAGCAGCACGCCGGGGCCGGGGGATCTGCAGTTCTTC
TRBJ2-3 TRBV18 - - CASSPLFTDTQYF TGTGCCAGCTCACCACTCTTCACAGATACGCAGTATTTT
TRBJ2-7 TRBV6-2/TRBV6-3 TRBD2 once CASSYSGRAAEQYF TGTGCCAGCAGTTACAGCGGGAGGGCGGCCGAGCAGTACTTC
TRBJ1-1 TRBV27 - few CASKYGKGDPNTEAFF TGTGCCAGCAAGTATGGAAAGGGAGACCCGAACACTGAAGCTTTCTTT
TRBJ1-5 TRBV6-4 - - CASSESPGIQPQHF TGTGCCAGCAGTGAGAGCCCGGGGATACAGCCCCAGCATTTT
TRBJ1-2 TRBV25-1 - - CASTPGFGENYGYTF TGTGCCAGCACCCCGGGGTTCGGGGAAAATTATGGCTACACCTTC
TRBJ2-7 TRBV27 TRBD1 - CASSRPGTGGRQYF TGTGCCAGCAGTCGTCCCGGGACAGGGGGCCGGCAGTACTTC
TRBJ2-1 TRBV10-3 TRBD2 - CASLAGGTYNEQFF TGTGCCTCATTAGCGGGAGGAACCTACAATGAGCAGTTCTTC
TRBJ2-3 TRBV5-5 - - CASSFLSTDTQYF TGTGCCAGCAGCTTTCTGAGCACAGATACGCAGTATTTT
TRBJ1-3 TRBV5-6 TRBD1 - CASSPGTGNTIYF TGTGCCAGCAGCCCGGGGACAGGCAACACCATATATTTT
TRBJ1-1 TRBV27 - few CASSFWGDTEAFF TGTGCCAGCAGTTTCTGGGGAGACACTGAAGCTTTCTTT
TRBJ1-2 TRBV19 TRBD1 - CAVRPLTGDGYTF TGTGCCGTTAGACCTTTGACAGGGGATGGCTACACCTTC
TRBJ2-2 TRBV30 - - CAWSVTTTSNTGELFF TGTGCCTGGAGTGTTACTACAACTTCGAACACCGGGGAGCTGTTTTTT
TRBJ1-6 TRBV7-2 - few CASSPGPGMNSPLHF TGTGCCAGCAGCCCAGGACCGGGAATGAATTCACCCCTCCACTTT
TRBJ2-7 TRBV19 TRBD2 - CASSFRLAGDYEQYF TGTGCCAGTAGCTTTAGACTAGCGGGAGACTACGAGCAGTACTTC
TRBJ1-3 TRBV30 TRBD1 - CAWTQGTGNTIYF TGTGCCTGGACACAGGGGACTGGAAACACCATATATTTT
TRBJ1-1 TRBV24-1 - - CATSDRRGITEAFF TGTGCCACCAGTGATCGCAGGGGAATCACTGAAGCTTTCTTT